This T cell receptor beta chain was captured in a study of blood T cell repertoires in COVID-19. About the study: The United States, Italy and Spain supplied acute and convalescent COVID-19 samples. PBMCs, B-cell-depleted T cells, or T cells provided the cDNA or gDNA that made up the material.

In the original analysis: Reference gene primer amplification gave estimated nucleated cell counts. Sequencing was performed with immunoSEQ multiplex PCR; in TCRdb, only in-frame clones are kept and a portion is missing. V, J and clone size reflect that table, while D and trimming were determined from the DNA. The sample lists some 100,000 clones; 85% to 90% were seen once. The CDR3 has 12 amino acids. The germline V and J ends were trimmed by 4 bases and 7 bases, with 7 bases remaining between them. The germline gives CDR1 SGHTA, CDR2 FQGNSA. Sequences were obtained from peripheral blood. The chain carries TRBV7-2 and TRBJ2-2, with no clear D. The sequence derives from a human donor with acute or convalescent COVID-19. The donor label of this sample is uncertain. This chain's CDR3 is CASSSRVGELFF. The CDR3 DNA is TGTGCCAGCAGCTCCCGAGTCGGGGAGCTGTTTTTT. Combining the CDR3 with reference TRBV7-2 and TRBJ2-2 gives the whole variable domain GAGVSQSPSNKVTEKGKDVELRCDPISGHTALYWYRQSLGQGLEFLIYFQGNSAPDKSGLPSDRFSAERTGGSVSTLTIQRTQQEDSAVYLCASSSRVGELFFGEGSRLTVL.